The 8 T cell receptor beta chains reported below all come from one sample, sequenced in a study of T-cell reconstitution after alpha-beta-depleted transplantation in children. Library preparation (for TCRbeta) was performed with unique molecular identifiers. TCRdb reprocessed the PCR reads via MiXCR and lists one record per CDR3 protein. The sample includes a few hundred thousand distinct CDR3 sequences, 10% of them seen just once. The source was PBMCs from the stem cell graft donor, collected from the stem cell graft. The receptors come from a human donor who donated a stem cell graft to a child with acute lymphoblastic leukemia.

This clonotype was observed a handful of times. This chain joins TRBV7-6 and TRBJ2-1; the match to TRBD1 covers 9 bases. V trimming: 4 bases; J trimming: 7 bases; junction bases outside the gene matches: 11. Germline CDR1 reads SGHVS; CDR2 reads FNYEAQ. CDR3 size: 16 residues. The CDR3 loop reads CASSSMPGQGRNEQFF. The CDR3 nucleotides are TGTGCCAGCAGCTCAATGCCGGGACAGGGACGAAATGAGCAGTTCTTC.

In its sample, this clonotype was seen many times. V and J are TRBV4-3 and TRBJ2-7, with D tentatively TRBD2 (6 bases). There are 14 residues in the CDR3. The germline CDR1 and CDR2 sequences are LGHNA and YSLEER. Trimming left V 0 bases short and J 2 bases short, with 8 bases between. The CDR3 nucleotides read TGCGCCAGCAGCCAAGAGCGGGGTACCTACGAGCAGTACTTC. Translation gives CASSQERGTYEQYF.

The chain carries TRBV7-8 and TRBJ2-1; D is unclear. The CDR3 sequence is 13 residues long. With 3 bases removed from V and 9 bases from J, the gap between germline ends came to 12 bases. Germline-derived CDR1 and CDR2 are SGHVS and FQNEAQ. The CDR3 DNA is TGTGCCAGCAGCTTCAAGTCCCTTTCTGAGCAGTTCTTC. It encodes CASSFKSLSEQFF.

This clonotype was detected a few times. J is TRBJ2-5 and V is TRBV4-1, with D perhaps assigned TRBD1 or TRBD2 (6 bases each). Between the trimmed V and J ends, which lost 3 bases and 4 bases, there was a span of 15 bases. This CDR3 has 15 amino acids. Germline-derived CDR1 and CDR2 are MGHRA and YSYEKL. The CDR3 loop reads CASSQADGGRETQYF. CDR3 DNA: TGCGCCAGCAGCCAGGCCGACGGGGGCAGAGAGACCCAGTACTTC.

This clonotype came up many times. V usage is TRBV7-8 and J usage is TRBJ2-3; D is ambiguous. Trimming removed 5 bases from V and 5 bases from J, with 8 bases in between. CDR1 is SGHVS and CDR2 is FQNEAQ in the germline V gene. The CDR3 spans 12 residues. This CDR3 is CASSPGVDTQYF. In nucleotides, the CDR3 is TGTGCCAGCAGCCCGGGTGTAGATACGCAGTATTTT. Variable domain in full (rest from reference TRBV7-8 and TRBJ2-3): GAGVSQSPRYKVAKRGQDVALRCDPISGHVSLFWYQQALGQGPEFLTYFQNEAQLDKSGLPSDRFFAERPEGSVSTLKIQRTQQEDSAVYLCASSPGVDTQYFGPGTRLTVL.

In this sample, this clonotype turned up many times. V usage is TRBV6-2 or TRBV6-3 and J usage is TRBJ1-5; 7 nucleotides agree with TRBD1. CDR3 length: 15 amino acids. Trimming removed 1 base from V and 4 bases from J; junction bases left unmatched: 4. Per germline, CDR1 MNHEY and CDR2 SVGEGT. The CDR3 sequence is CASSYWDSFNQPQHF. The CDR3 nucleotides read TGTGCCAGCAGTTACTGGGACAGTTTTAATCAGCCCCAGCATTTT.

This clonotype came up a few times. The chain carries TRBV20-1 and TRBJ2-3, with no clear D. The CDR3 length is 13 residues. Germline V gene lookup returns CDR1 DFQATT and CDR2 SNEGSKA (reference sequence). V lost 5 bases and J 0 bases, leaving 9 bases between the germline ends. The CDR3 sequence is CSASQQSTDTQYF. DNA for the CDR3: TGCAGTGCTTCCCAACAAAGCACAGATACGCAGTATTTT.

The chain recombines TRBV3-1 with TRBJ2-1; D possibly matches TRBD1 or TRBD2 (5 bases each). V was pared by 1 base and J by 9 bases, with 22 bases between. CDR1 LGHDT and CDR2 YNNKEL come from the germline V gene (reference sequence). This CDR3 is built from 17 residues. As DNA, the CDR3 is TGTGCCAGCAGCCAAGCATTCGGTATAGGGGAGCTCAGTGAGCAGTTCTTC. Protein sequence: CASSQAFGIGELSEQFF.